The clone carrying this T cell receptor beta chain was counted ten times or more. The antigen is undetermined. TCRdb re-called the 5' RACE reads with MiXCR, one entry per CDR3 protein. In the table there are about 160,000 distinct CDR3 sequences, around 7.3% of which are singletons. The data originate from a study of T cells after yellow fever vaccination. General study points: Researchers cautioned that FACS-sorted repertoires could harbor abundant clonotypes contaminating from the bulk population.

The clonotype originates from a young man who received the YFV17D yellow fever vaccine. Source: CD4+ T cells sorted from PBMCs, taken 5 days after the first yellow fever vaccination.

This CDR3 is CASSYGSGGGEKETQYF. The CDR3 region has the DNA TGTGCCAGCAGTTATGGTAGCGGGGGAGGTGAGAAAGAGACCCAGTACTTC. This rearrangement joins TRBV12-3 or TRBV12-4 to TRBJ2-5; the match to TRBD2 covers 9 bases. Trimming took 4 bases from V and 3 from J; bases not matched to a gene: 12. The CDR3 has 17 amino acids.